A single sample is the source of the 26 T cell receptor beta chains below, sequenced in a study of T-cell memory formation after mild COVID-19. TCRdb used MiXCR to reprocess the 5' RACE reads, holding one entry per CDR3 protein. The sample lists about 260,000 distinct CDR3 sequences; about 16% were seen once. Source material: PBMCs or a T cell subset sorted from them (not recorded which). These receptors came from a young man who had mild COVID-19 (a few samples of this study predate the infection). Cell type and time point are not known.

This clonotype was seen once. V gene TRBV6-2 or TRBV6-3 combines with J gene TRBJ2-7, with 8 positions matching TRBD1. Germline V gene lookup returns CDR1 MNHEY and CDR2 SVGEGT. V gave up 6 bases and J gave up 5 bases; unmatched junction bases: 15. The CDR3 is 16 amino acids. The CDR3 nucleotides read TGTGCCAGCAGCTACCCTGTCTACTCGGGACAGGACGAGCAGTACTTC. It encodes CASSYPVYSGQDEQYF.

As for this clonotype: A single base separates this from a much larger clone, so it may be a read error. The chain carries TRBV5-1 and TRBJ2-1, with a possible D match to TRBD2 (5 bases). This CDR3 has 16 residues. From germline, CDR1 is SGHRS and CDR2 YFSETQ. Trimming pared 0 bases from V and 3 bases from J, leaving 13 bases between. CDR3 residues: CASSLGQRLYYNEQFF. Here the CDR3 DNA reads TGCGCCAGCAGCTTGGGGCAGCGGCTCTACTACAATGAGCAGTTCTTC. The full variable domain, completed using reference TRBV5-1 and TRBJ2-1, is KAGVTQTPRYLIKTRGQQVTLSCSPISGHRSVSWYQQTPGQGLQFLFEYFSETQRNKGNFPGRFSGRQFSNSRSEMNVSTLELGDSALYLCASSLGQRLYYNEQFFGPGTRLTVL.

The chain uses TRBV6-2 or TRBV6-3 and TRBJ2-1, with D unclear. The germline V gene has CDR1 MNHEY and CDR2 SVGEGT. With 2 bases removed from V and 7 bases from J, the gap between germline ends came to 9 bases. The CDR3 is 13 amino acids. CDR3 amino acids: CASSYEERNEQFF. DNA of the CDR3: TGTGCCAGCAGTTACGAGGAAAGGAATGAGCAGTTCTTC.

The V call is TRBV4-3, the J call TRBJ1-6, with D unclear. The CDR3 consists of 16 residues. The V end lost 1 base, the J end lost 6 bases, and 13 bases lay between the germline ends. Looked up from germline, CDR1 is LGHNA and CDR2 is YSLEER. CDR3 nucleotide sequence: TGCGCCAGCAGCCAAGCGGCAGAGAGAGTTAATTCACCCCTCCACTTT. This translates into CASSQAAERVNSPLHF.

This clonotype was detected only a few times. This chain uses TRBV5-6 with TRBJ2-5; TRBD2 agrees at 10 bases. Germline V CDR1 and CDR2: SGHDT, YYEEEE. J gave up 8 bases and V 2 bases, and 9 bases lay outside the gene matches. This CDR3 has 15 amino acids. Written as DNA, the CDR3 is TGTGCCAGCAGCTTTGAAGCGGGGGGGTGGGCTACCCAGTACTTC. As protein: CASSFEAGGWATQYF.

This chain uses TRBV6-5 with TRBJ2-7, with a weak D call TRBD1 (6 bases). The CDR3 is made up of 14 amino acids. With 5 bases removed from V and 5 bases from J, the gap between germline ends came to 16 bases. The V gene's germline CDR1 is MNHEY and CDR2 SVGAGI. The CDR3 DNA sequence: TGTGCCAGCAGTCCACTACAGGGTTCCCACGAGCAGTACGTC. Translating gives CASSPLQGSHEQYV.

This chain's CDR3 is CASSPLAGASGIVEGTQYF. The CDR3 region has the DNA TGTGCCAGCAGCCCCCTTGCGGGGGCGAGCGGTATTGTGGAAGGGACCCAGTACTTC. The chain has TRBV11-1 and TRBJ2-5; D is possibly TRBD2 (7 bases). V lost 5 bases to trimming and J lost 7 bases, with 32 bases between them. Germline CDR1 is SGHAT and CDR2 is FQDESV (reference sequence). CDR3 length: 19 residues.

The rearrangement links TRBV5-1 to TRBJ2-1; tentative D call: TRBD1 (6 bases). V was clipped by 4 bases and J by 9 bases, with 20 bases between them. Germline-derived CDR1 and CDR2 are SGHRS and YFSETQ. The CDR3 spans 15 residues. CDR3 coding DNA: TGCGCCAGCAGCGTAGGACAGATTTCGAGGGCTGAGCAGTTCTTC. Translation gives CASSVGQISRAEQFF.

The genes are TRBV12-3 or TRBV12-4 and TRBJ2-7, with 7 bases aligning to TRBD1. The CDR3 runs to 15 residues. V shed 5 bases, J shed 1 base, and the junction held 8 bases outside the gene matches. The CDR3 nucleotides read TGTGCCAGCAGTCCCGGGACAGACGATTCCTACGAGCAGTACGTC. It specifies CASSPGTDDSYEQYV.

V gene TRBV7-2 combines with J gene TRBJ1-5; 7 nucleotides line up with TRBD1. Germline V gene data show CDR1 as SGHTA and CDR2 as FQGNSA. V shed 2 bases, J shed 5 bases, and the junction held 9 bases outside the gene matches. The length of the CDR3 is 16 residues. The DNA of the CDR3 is TGTGCCAGCAGCTTAAGAGCAGGGGGTATCGATCAGCCCCAGCATTTT. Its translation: CASSLRAGGIDQPQHF.

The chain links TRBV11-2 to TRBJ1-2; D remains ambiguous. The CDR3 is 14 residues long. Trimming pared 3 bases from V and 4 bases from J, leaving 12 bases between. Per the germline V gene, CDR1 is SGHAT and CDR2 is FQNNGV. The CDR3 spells CASSFEGRTYGYTF. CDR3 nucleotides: TGTGCCAGCAGCTTTGAAGGGCGGACCTATGGCTACACCTTC. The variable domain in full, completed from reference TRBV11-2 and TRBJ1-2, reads EAGVAQSPRYKIIEKRQSVAFWCNPISGHATLYWYQQILGQGPKLLIQFQNNGVVDDSQLPKDRFSAERLKGVDSTLKIQPAKLEDSAVYLCASSFEGRTYGYTFGSGTRLTVV.

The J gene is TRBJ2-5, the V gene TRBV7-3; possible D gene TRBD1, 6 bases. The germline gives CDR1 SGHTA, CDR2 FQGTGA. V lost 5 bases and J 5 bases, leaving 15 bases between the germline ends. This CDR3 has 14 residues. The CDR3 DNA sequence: TGTGCCAGCAGCCAGGGGAGAGGGCAGGAGACCCAGTACTTC. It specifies CASSQGRGQETQYF. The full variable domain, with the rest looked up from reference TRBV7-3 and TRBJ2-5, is GAGVSQTPSNKVTEKGKYVELRCDPISGHTALYWYRQSLGQGPEFLIYFQGTGAADDSGLPNDRFFAVRPEGSVSTLKIQRTERGDSAVYLCASSQGRGQETQYFGPGTRLLVL.

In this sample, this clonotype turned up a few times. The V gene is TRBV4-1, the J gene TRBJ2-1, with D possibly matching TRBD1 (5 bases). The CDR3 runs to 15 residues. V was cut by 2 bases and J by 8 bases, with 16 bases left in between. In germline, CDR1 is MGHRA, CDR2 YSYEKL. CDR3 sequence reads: CASSQNPQGRDEQFF. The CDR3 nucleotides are TGCGCCAGCAGCCAAAATCCGCAGGGAAGGGATGAGCAGTTCTTC.

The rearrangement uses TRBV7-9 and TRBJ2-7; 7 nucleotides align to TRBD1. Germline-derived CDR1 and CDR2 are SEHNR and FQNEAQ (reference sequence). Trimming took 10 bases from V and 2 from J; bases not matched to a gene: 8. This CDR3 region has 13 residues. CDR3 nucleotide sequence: TGTGCCACCCAAGGACAGGCGACCTACGAGCAGTACTTC. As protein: CATQGQATYEQYF.

The CDR3 sequence: CASRPEAGAELFF. The CDR3, as DNA: TGTGCCAGCAGACCCGAGGCGGGCGCGGAGCTGTTTTTT. The chain links TRBV12-3 or TRBV12-4 to TRBJ2-2; D is perhaps TRBD2 (5 bases). V lost 6 bases and J 10 bases, leaving 15 bases between the germline ends. The CDR3 totals 13 residues.

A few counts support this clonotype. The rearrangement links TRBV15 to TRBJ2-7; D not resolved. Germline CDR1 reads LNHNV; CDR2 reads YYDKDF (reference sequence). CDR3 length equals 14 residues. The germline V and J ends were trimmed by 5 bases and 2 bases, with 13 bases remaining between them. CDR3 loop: CATSARGVPYEQYF. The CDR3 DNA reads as TGTGCCACCAGCGCCAGAGGCGTCCCCTACGAGCAGTACTTC.

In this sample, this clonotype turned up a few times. CDR3 nucleotides: TGTGCCAGCAGCTTAGTAGCTGAGCGTGGGAATGAGCAGTTCTTC. Translating it yields CASSLVAERGNEQFF. The chain is built from TRBV7-6 and TRBJ2-1; D not resolved. Trimming stripped 1 base from V and 7 bases from J, with 14 bases between. The CDR3 sequence is 15 residues long. CDR1 and CDR2 (germline): SGHVS, FNYEAQ.

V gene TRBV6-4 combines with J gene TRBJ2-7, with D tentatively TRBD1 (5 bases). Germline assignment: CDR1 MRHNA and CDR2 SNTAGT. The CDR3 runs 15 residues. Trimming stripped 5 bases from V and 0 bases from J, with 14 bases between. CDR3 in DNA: TGTGCCAGCAGTTTAAAGGGGCAGAGCTCCTACGAGCAGTACTTC. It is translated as CASSLKGQSSYEQYF.

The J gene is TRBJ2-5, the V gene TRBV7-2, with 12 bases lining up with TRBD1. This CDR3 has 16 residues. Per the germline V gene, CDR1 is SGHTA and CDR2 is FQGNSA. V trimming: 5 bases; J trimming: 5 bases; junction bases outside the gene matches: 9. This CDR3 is CASSAGDRGRRETQYF. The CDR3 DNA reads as TGTGCCAGCAGCGCAGGGGACAGGGGGCGCCGGGAGACCCAGTACTTC.

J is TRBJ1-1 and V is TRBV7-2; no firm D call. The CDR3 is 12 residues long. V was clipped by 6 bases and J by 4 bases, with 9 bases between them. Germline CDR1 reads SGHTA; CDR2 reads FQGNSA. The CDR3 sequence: CASRAWGTEAFF. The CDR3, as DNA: TGTGCCAGCAGGGCCTGGGGCACTGAAGCTTTCTTT. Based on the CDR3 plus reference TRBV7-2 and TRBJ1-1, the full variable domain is GAGVSQSPSNKVTEKGKDVELRCDPISGHTALYWYRQSLGQGLEFLIYFQGNSAPDKSGLPSDRFSAERTGGSVSTLTIQRTQQEDSAVYLCASRAWGTEAFFGQGTRLTVV.

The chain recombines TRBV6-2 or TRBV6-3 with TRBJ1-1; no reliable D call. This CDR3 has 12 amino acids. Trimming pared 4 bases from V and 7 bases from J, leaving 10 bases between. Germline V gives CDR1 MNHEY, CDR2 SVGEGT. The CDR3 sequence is CASSFWLIEAFF. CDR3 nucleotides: TGTGCCAGCAGTTTCTGGCTGATTGAAGCTTTCTTT.

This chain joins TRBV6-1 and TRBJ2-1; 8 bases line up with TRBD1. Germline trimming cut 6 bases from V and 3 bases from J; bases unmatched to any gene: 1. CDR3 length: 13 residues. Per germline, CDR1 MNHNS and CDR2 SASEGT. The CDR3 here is CASRGTGYNEQFF. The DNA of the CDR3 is TGTGCCAGCAGAGGGACAGGCTACAATGAGCAGTTCTTC.

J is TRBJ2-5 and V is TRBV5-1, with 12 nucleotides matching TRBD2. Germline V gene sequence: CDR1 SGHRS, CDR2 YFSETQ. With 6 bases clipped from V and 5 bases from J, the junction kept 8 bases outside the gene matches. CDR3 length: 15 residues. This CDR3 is CASTRLAGAGETQYF. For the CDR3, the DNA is TGCGCCAGCACCCGACTAGCGGGGGCGGGGGAGACCCAGTACTTC.

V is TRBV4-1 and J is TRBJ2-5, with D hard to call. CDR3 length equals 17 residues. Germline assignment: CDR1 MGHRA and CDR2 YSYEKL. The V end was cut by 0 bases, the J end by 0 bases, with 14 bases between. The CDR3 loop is CASSQDIVAGDQETQYF. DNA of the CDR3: TGCGCCAGCAGCCAAGATATTGTGGCAGGAGACCAAGAGACCCAGTACTTC.

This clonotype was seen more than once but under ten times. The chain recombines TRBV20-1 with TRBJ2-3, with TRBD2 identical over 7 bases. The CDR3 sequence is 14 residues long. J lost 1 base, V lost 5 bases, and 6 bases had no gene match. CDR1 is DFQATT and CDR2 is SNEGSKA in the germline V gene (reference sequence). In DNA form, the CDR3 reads TGCAGTGCTGGGGGGGGATTCCGCACAGATACGCAGTATTTT. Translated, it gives CSAGGGFRTDTQYF.

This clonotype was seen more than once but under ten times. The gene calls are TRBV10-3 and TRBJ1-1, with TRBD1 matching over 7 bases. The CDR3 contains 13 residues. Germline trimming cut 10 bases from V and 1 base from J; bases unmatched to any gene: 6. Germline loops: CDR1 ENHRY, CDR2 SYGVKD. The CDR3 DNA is TGTGCCAGCTGGGACAGAGAGAACACTGAAGCTTTCTTT. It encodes CASWDRENTEAFF.